Shown below are 24 T cell receptor beta chains from a single sample sequenced in a study of cytomegalovirus exposure and HLA in healthy donors. The PCR employed 60 Vbeta primers together with 13 Jbeta primers. Here immunoSEQ multiplex PCR was the method, and the copy in TCRdb shows in-frame clones only, minus some. The sample comprises more than 95,000 clones, roughly 80% of which are singletons, and approximately 4% rests with the top ten. Sequencing was done on a sample of PBMCs. The source of these receptors is a man aged 18-30 years in good health and CMV-seropositive.

The chain couples TRBV5-8 to TRBJ1-6; D possibly corresponds to TRBD1 (5 bases). The germline gives CDR1 SGHTS, CDR2 YDEGEE. The CDR3 length is 14 residues. Trimming removed 3 bases at V and 9 bases at J, with 13 bases between. The DNA of the CDR3 is TGTGCCAGCAGCTGGCAGGGAAGAGGTTCACCCCTCCACTTT. Encoded protein: CASSWQGRGSPLHF.

The chain couples TRBV27 to TRBJ2-2, with 13 nucleotides matching TRBD2. The CDR3 is 17 amino acids. Germline lookup yields CDR1 MNHEY and CDR2 SMNVEV (reference sequence). After removal of 8 bases from V and 0 bases from J, the junction contained 6 bases not matched to a gene. The CDR3 nucleotides are TGTGCCAGCGCTCCGGGACTAGCGGGATCGAACACCGGGGAGCTGTTTTTT. Protein sequence: CASAPGLAGSNTGELFF.

The rearrangement joins TRBV7-2 to TRBJ2-7; no clear D. The germline gives CDR1 SGHTA, CDR2 FQGNSA. The CDR3 runs to 12 residues. Between the trimmed V and J ends, which lost 1 base and 5 bases, there was a span of 6 bases. CDR3 protein: CASSLGPDEQYF. In DNA form, the CDR3 reads TGTGCCAGCAGCTTAGGTCCCGACGAGCAGTACTTC.

This clone was recorded a few times. The chain joins TRBV15 to TRBJ1-6, with 9 positions matching TRBD1. CDR1 and CDR2 (germline): LNHNV, YYDKDF (reference sequence). This CDR3 contains 13 residues. The trim removed 6 bases at V and 10 bases at J, leaving 4 bases unmatched. In DNA, the CDR3 is TGTGCCACCAGGTCGGGGACAGGGTCACCCCTCCACTTT. It translates to CATRSGTGSPLHF.

The chain uses TRBV19 and TRBJ2-2, with 8 positions matching TRBD2. The CDR3 is 14 residues long. The germline gives CDR1 LNHDA, CDR2 SQIVND (reference sequence). V lost 8 bases, J lost 5 bases, and 7 bases stayed unmatched. CDR3 amino acids: CASQAGGWTGELFF. The CDR3 DNA follows: TGTGCCAGTCAGGCGGGAGGATGGACCGGGGAGCTGTTTTTT.

The J gene is TRBJ2-1, the V gene TRBV7-6; 7 nucleotides align to TRBD1. The germline gives CDR1 SGHVS, CDR2 FNYEAQ. Germline trimming cut 4 bases from V and 7 bases from J; bases unmatched to any gene: 7. The length of the CDR3 is 14 residues. The CDR3 protein is CASSYENRGNEQFF. The CDR3 bases are TGTGCCAGCAGCTACGAGAACAGGGGTAATGAGCAGTTCTTC. The full variable domain, completed using reference TRBV7-6 and TRBJ2-1, is GAGVSQSPRYKVTKRGQDVALRCDPISGHVSLYWYRQALGQGPEFLTYFNYEAQQDKSGLPNDRFSAERPEGSISTLTIQRTEQRDSAMYRCASSYENRGNEQFFGPGTRLTVL.

The rearrangement links TRBV7-2 to TRBJ1-2, with a tentative D call TRBD1 (5 bases). Germline CDR1 and CDR2: SGHTA and FQGNSA. V was clipped by 3 bases and J by 4 bases, with 9 bases between them. There are 13 residues in the CDR3. Written as DNA, the CDR3 is TGTGCCAGCAGCTTGGGGGGATCCTATGGCTACACCTTC. Protein product: CASSLGGSYGYTF. The full variable domain, rest sourced from reference TRBV7-2 and TRBJ1-2, is GAGVSQSPSNKVTEKGKDVELRCDPISGHTALYWYRQSLGQGLEFLIYFQGNSAPDKSGLPSDRFSAERTGGSVSTLTIQRTQQEDSAVYLCASSLGGSYGYTFGSGTRLTVV.

The CDR3 loop reads CASSLDTARDTQYF. The CDR3 nucleotides read TGTGCCAGCAGCTTAGATACCGCCCGGGATACGCAGTATTTT. The J gene is TRBJ2-3, the V gene TRBV11-3; D call uncertain. In germline, CDR1 is SGHNT, CDR2 YENEEA. V lost 0 bases and J 6 bases, leaving 10 bases between the germline ends. The CDR3 consists of 14 residues.

The chain recombines TRBV7-2 with TRBJ1-4, with D unresolved. Trimming shortened V by 1 base and J by 5 bases, and 8 bases separated the two germline ends. Germline V gives CDR1 SGHTA, CDR2 FQGNSA. This CDR3 is 14 amino acids long. CDR3 sequence reads: CASSLGAENEKLFF. The DNA of the CDR3 is TGTGCCAGCAGCTTAGGGGCCGAAAATGAAAAACTGTTTTTT. Full variable domain (rest looked up from reference TRBV7-2 and TRBJ1-4): GAGVSQSPSNKVTEKGKDVELRCDPISGHTALYWYRQSLGQGLEFLIYFQGNSAPDKSGLPSDRFSAERTGGSVSTLTIQRTQQEDSAVYLCASSLGAENEKLFFGSGTQLSVL.

This CDR3 reads CASSSQGFGANVLTF. The CDR3 coding sequence is TGTGCCAGCAGCTCTCAGGGTTTTGGGGCCAACGTCCTGACTTTC. The chain uses TRBV7-9 and TRBJ2-6, with D possibly being TRBD1 (5 bases). This CDR3 contains 15 residues. Trimming shortened V by 4 bases and J by 3 bases, and 10 bases separated the two germline ends. Germline-derived CDR1 and CDR2 are SEHNR and FQNEAQ (reference sequence).

This clone was seen more than once but under ten times. The chain uses TRBV5-4 and TRBJ2-3; D possibly corresponds to TRBD1 (6 bases). Looked up from germline, CDR1 is SGHNT and CDR2 is YYREEE (reference sequence). This CDR3 contains 16 residues. V gave up 1 base and J gave up 0 bases, with 12 bases separating them. This chain's CDR3 is CASSLSGRGSTDTQYF. The CDR3 nucleotides are TGTGCCAGCAGCTTGTCTGGCAGGGGAAGCACAGATACGCAGTATTTT.

The gene calls are TRBV15 and TRBJ2-3, with D possibly TRBD2 on 5 matching bases. The germline CDR1 and CDR2 sequences are LNHNV and YYDKDF (reference sequence). V was trimmed by 1 base and J by 2 bases, leaving 13 bases between them. The CDR3 consists of 16 residues. The CDR3, as DNA: TGTGCCACCAGCAGAGGTTGGACCGACTACACAGATACGCAGTATTTT. Protein sequence: CATSRGWTDYTDTQYF.

The V gene is TRBV5-4, the J gene TRBJ2-3; D gene unclear. Trimming pared 0 bases from V and 5 bases from J, leaving 4 bases between. CDR1 SGHNT and CDR2 YYREEE come from the germline V gene (reference sequence). This CDR3 region has 12 residues. CDR3 sequence reads: CASSLGRDTQYF. CDR3 nucleotides: TGTGCCAGCAGCTTGGGTAGAGATACGCAGTATTTT.

This rearrangement joins TRBV7-2 to TRBJ2-7; 9 bases map to TRBD1. The CDR3 runs 14 residues. From germline, CDR1 is SGHTA and CDR2 FQGNSA. J gave up 5 bases and V 5 bases, and 7 bases lay outside the gene matches. The CDR3 here is CASSPGQGTHEQYF. The CDR3 DNA reads TGTGCCAGCAGCCCGGGACAGGGCACCCACGAGCAGTACTTC.

This chain links TRBV27 with TRBJ1-1, with unresolved D. The CDR3 is 13 amino acids. Germline CDR1 MNHEY, CDR2 SMNVEV (reference sequence). V gave up 5 bases and J gave up 10 bases, with 17 bases separating them. CDR3 in amino acids: CASSVSPEGGAFF. The DNA for the CDR3 is TGTGCCAGCAGTGTGTCCCCGGAGGGAGGAGCTTTCTTT.

V usage is TRBV5-8 and J usage is TRBJ1-1; TRBD1 matches at 8 bases. The V gene end was trimmed by 4 bases and the J gene end by 0 bases; junction bases not matched to a gene: 5. This CDR3 contains 15 residues. The V gene's germline CDR1 is SGHTS and CDR2 YDEGEE. DNA for the CDR3: TGTGCCAGCAGCGCACAGGGGGAAATGAACACTGAAGCTTTCTTT. Its protein is CASSAQGEMNTEAFF.

This clone came up a few times. This chain joins TRBV4-3 and TRBJ1-6; D is uncertain. Germline CDR1 is LGHNA and CDR2 is YSLEER. The CDR3 runs 15 residues. The V gene lost 1 base and the J gene lost 5 bases, with 9 bases spanning the gap. The CDR3 reads CASSQGTVDNSPLHF. The DNA of the CDR3 is TGCGCCAGCAGCCAAGGTACAGTCGATAATTCACCCCTCCACTTT.

J is TRBJ2-2 and V is TRBV11-2; no definite D call. This CDR3 spans 14 amino acids. Germline V CDR1 and CDR2: SGHAT, FQNNGV. The ends were cut back, 5 bases at V and 6 bases at J, with 13 bases in the middle. CDR3 sequence: CASSRTYPSGELFF. The CDR3 coding sequence is TGTGCCAGCAGCCGTACTTACCCCTCCGGGGAGCTGTTTTTT.

The V call is TRBV6-1, the J call TRBJ1-3; 7 nucleotides align to TRBD1. Germline values: CDR1 MNHNS, CDR2 SASEGT. V trimming: 5 bases; J trimming: 3 bases; junction bases outside the gene matches: 7. This CDR3 has 15 residues. The CDR3 sequence: CASSPTGLNGNTIYF. The CDR3, as DNA: TGTGCCAGCAGTCCGACAGGGTTAAATGGAAACACCATATATTTT.

This chain uses TRBV7-2 with TRBJ1-2, with D maybe TRBD1 (5 bases). Trimming left V 2 bases short and J 7 bases short, with 14 bases between. The germline V gene encodes CDR1 SGHTA and CDR2 FQGNSA. The CDR3 runs 14 residues. CDR3 coding DNA: TGTGCCAGCAGCTTACAGGGAACTTCGGCTGGCTACACCTTC. The encoded protein is CASSLQGTSAGYTF. The variable domain in full, completed from reference TRBV7-2 and TRBJ1-2, reads GAGVSQSPSNKVTEKGKDVELRCDPISGHTALYWYRQSLGQGLEFLIYFQGNSAPDKSGLPSDRFSAERTGGSVSTLTIQRTQQEDSAVYLCASSLQGTSAGYTFGSGTRLTVV.

The chain uses TRBV19 and TRBJ1-1; D uncertain. This CDR3 is built from 14 residues. CDR1 and CDR2 from the germline V gene are LNHDA and SQIVND (reference sequence). Deletions cut 1 base from V and 1 base from J, with 7 bases between. CDR3 sequence: CASSIAPGNTEAFF. In DNA form, the CDR3 reads TGTGCCAGTAGTATAGCTCCGGGGAACACTGAAGCTTTCTTT.

The genes are TRBV11-2 and TRBJ1-2; weak D call: TRBD1 (5 bases). CDR1 SGHAT and CDR2 FQNNGV come from the germline V gene. The CDR3 loop spans 16 amino acids. Trimming took 2 bases from V and 4 from J, leaving 17 bases between them. The CDR3 DNA sequence: TGTGCCAGCAGCTTATCTTGGGGCAGTCAAACCTATGGCTACACCTTC. Its protein product is CASSLSWGSQTYGYTF.

This chain links TRBV5-6 with TRBJ2-7, with TRBD2 identical over 9 bases. In germline, CDR1 is SGHDT, CDR2 YYEEEE. The CDR3 consists of 16 residues. Trimming at V came to 4 bases and at J to 0 bases, leaving 8 bases not matched to a gene. Written as DNA, the CDR3 is TGTGCCAGCAGCCCCCAAGCGGGAGGCCCCTCCTACGAGCAGTACTTC. This sequence encodes CASSPQAGGPSYEQYF.

The chain is built from TRBV5-6 and TRBJ2-7; D remains unclear. This CDR3 is built from 12 residues. Germline V gene lookup returns CDR1 SGHDT and CDR2 YYEEEE. Trimming shortened V by 6 bases and J by 3 bases, and 10 bases separated the two germline ends. CDR3 bases: TGTGCCAGCAATGTACAGAACTACGAGCAGTACTTC. Its protein is CASNVQNYEQYF.